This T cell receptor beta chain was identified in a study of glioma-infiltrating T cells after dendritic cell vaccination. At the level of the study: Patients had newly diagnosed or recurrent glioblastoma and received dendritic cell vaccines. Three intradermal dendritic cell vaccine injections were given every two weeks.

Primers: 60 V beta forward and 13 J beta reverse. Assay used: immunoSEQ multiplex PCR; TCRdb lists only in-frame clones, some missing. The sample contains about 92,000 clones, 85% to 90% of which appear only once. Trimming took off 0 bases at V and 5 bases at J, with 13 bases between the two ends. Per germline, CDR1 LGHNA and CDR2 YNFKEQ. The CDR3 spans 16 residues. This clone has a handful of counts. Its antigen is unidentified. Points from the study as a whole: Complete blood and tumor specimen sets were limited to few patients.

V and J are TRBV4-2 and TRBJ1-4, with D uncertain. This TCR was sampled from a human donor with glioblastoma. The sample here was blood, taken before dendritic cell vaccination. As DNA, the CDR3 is TGTGCCAGCAGCCAAGATTCAACACTCGGGAATGAAAAACTGTTTTTT. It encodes CASSQDSTLGNEKLFF.